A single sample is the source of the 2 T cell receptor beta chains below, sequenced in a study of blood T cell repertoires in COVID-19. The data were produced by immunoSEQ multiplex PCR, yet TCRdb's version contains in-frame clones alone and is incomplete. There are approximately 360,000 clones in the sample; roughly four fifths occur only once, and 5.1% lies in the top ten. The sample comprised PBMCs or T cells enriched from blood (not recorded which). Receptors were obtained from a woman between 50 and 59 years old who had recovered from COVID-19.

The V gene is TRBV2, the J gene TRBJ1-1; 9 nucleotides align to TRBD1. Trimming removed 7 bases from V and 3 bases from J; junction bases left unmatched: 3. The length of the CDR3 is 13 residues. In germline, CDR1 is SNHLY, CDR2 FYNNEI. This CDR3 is CASMGQGDTEAFF. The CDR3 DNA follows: TGTGCCAGCATGGGACAGGGAGACACTGAAGCTTTCTTT. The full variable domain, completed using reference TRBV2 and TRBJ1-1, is EPEVTQTPSHQVTQMGQEVILRCVPISNHLYFYWYRQILGQKVEFLVSFYNNEISEKSEIFDDQFSVERPDGSNFTLKIRSTKLEDSAMYFCASMGQGDTEAFFGQGTRLTVV.

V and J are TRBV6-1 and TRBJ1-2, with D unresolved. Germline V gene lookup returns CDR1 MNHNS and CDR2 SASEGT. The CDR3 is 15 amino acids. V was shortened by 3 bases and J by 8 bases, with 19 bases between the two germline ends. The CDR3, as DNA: TGTGCCAGCAGTGACCGCTTCGTCGGGGTCGAAGGCTACACCTTC. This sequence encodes CASSDRFVGVEGYTF.